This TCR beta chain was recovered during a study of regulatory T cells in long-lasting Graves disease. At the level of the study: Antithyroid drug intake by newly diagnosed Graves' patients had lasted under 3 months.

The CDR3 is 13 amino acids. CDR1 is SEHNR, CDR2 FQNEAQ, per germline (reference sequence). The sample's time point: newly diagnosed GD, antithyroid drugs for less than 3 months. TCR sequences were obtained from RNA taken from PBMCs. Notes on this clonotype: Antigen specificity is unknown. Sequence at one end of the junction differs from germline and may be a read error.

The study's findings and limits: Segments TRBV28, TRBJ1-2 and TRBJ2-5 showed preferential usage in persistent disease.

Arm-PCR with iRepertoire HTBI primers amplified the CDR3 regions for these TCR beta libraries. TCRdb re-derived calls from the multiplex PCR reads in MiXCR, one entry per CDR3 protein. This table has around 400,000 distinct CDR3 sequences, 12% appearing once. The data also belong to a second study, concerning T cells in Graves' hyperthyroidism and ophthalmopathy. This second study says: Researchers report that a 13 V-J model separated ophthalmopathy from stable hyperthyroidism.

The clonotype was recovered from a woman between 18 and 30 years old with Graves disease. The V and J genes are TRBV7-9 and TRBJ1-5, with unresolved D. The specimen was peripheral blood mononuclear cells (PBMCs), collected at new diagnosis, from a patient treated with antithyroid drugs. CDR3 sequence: CASSLVELEGLYF. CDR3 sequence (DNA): TGTGCCAGCAGCTTAGTTGAGTTGGAAGGTTTGTATTTT.